Below are 31 T cell receptor beta chains sequenced from a single sample in a study of T cell changes during pregnancy in multiple sclerosis (dated by TCRdb to 2018 to 2020). The library was made by the immunoSEQ multiplex PCR assay. Held by TCRdb, this immuneACCESS table contains in-frame sequences only and omits some clones. Under half of the omission traces to an unresolved V gene where checked; the cause of the rest is unknown. The sample contains approximately 61,000 clones, roughly 90% of them found a single time. The biggest ten clones account for roughly 3.3% of the sample. The input for sequencing was peripheral blood, taken in the first trimester of pregnancy. All receptors derive from a female donor in good health, enrolled as a control in a pregnancy study.

This chain uses TRBV4-1 with TRBJ2-5, with 13 bases fitting TRBD2. Germline V lookup: CDR1 MGHRA, CDR2 YSYEKL. The CDR3 has 16 amino acids. V trimming: 4 bases; J trimming: 0 bases; junction bases outside the gene matches: 2. The CDR3 nucleotides are TGCGCCAGCAGCCTCACTAGCGGGGGGGACCAAGAGACCCAGTACTTC. Amino acids: CASSLTSGGDQETQYF.

The CDR3 loop reads CASGDRFSNQPQHF. CDR3 nucleotides: TGTGCCAGCGGAGACAGGTTTAGCAATCAGCCCCAGCATTTT. The gene calls are TRBV6-1 and TRBJ1-5; possibly TRBD1 for D (6 bases). The germline V gene has CDR1 MNHNS and CDR2 SASEGT. V gave up 8 bases and J gave up 0 bases, with 11 bases separating them. The CDR3 extends over 14 amino acids.

The chain recombines TRBV18 with TRBJ1-5; the D gene is possibly TRBD1 (5 bases). The length of the CDR3 is 14 residues. V dropped 7 bases and J dropped 6 bases, with 16 bases sitting between them. Germline lookup yields CDR1 KGHSH and CDR2 LQKENI. This chain's CDR3 is CASWGGSESQPQHF. For the CDR3, the DNA is TGTGCCAGCTGGGGGGGGTCAGAAAGTCAGCCCCAGCATTTT.

This chain links TRBV7-9 with TRBJ1-5, with TRBD1 identical over 7 bases. The CDR3 has 18 residues. The germline CDR1 and CDR2 sequences are SEHNR and FQNEAQ (reference sequence). V lost 4 bases, J lost 3 bases, and 15 bases stayed unmatched. In nucleotides, the CDR3 is TGTGCCAGCAGCTCGACGTCCGGGACAGCGGCTATCAATCAGCCCCAGCATTTT. Translating it yields CASSSTSGTAAINQPQHF.

CDR3 coding DNA: TGTGCCAGCAGCTATACAGGGAGCACTGAAGCTTTCTTT. It translates to CASSYTGSTEAFF. This chain connects TRBV9 to TRBJ1-1, with TRBD1 as a possible D gene (6 bases). CDR1 is SGDLS, CDR2 YYNGEE, per germline. The V end lost 4 bases, the J end lost 4 bases, and 11 bases lay between the germline ends. The length of the CDR3 is 13 residues.

The V and J genes are TRBV19 and TRBJ1-2; 7 bases line up with TRBD1. Looked up from germline, CDR1 is LNHDA and CDR2 is SQIVND (reference sequence). The length of the CDR3 is 14 residues. With 0 bases clipped from V and 5 bases from J, the junction kept 3 bases outside the gene matches. The CDR3: CASSIEDRRYGYTF. The DNA of the CDR3 is TGTGCCAGTAGTATAGAGGACAGGAGATATGGCTACACCTTC.

The V call is TRBV7-8, the J call TRBJ2-5, with D perhaps matching TRBD2 (5 bases). Germline V gene sequence: CDR1 SGHVS, CDR2 FQNEAQ. Trimming left V 0 bases short and J 2 bases short, with 10 bases between. The CDR3 runs to 15 residues. Here the CDR3 reads CASSLAASLQETQYF. The CDR3 bases are TGTGCCAGCAGCTTAGCCGCTAGCCTGCAAGAGACCCAGTACTTC.

This clone has just one count. V gene TRBV9 combines with J gene TRBJ2-1, with D possibly TRBD2 on 5 matching bases. CDR3 length equals 15 residues. Between the trimmed V and J ends, which lost 3 bases and 2 bases, there was a span of 12 bases. The germline V gene has CDR1 SGDLS and CDR2 YYNGEE. CDR3 loop: CASSARDTPYNEQFF. The CDR3 nucleotides read TGTGCCAGCAGCGCCCGGGATACTCCCTACAATGAGCAGTTCTTC.

This chain connects TRBV27 to TRBJ1-1; D is unresolved. Trimming took off 6 bases at V and 12 bases at J, with 14 bases between the two ends. Germline assignment: CDR1 MNHEY and CDR2 SMNVEV (reference sequence). The CDR3 spans 11 residues. CDR3 sequence (DNA): TGTGCCAGCAGGGGGAGAGGGTTGACTTTCTTT. Its translation is CASRGRGLTFF.

This clone has only a few counts. The chain couples TRBV27 to TRBJ1-1; no definite D call. This CDR3 has 13 residues. V was shortened by 4 bases and J by 2 bases, with 8 bases between the two germline ends. In germline, CDR1 is MNHEY, CDR2 SMNVEV (reference sequence). For the CDR3, the DNA is TGTGCCAGCAGTTCGAGGGTTAACACTGAAGCTTTCTTT. Its protein product is CASSSRVNTEAFF.

The rearrangement links TRBV6-5 to TRBJ2-1, with 13 bases identical to TRBD2. CDR1 is MNHEY, CDR2 SVGAGI, per germline. V shed 6 bases, J shed 9 bases, and the junction held 8 bases outside the gene matches. The CDR3 spans 15 residues. CDR3 residues: CASSNGLAGDAEQFF. CDR3 coding DNA: TGTGCCAGCAGCAATGGACTAGCGGGAGATGCTGAGCAGTTCTTC.

This chain links TRBV20-1 with TRBJ2-3; the D is unclear. The CDR3 is 11 amino acids. Between the trimmed V and J ends, which lost 3 bases and 9 bases, there was a span of 10 bases. CDR1 is DFQATT, CDR2 SNEGSKA, per germline (reference sequence). The CDR3 reads CSASLAMTQYF. The CDR3 nucleotides are TGCAGTGCTAGCTTGGCAATGACGCAGTATTTT.

The V and J genes are TRBV10-3 and TRBJ2-1, with 12 nucleotides matching TRBD2. Germline V gene data show CDR1 as ENHRY and CDR2 as SYGVKD. The CDR3 consists of 15 residues. Trimming at V came to 5 bases and at J to 7 bases, leaving 6 bases not matched to a gene. CDR3 in DNA: TGTGCCATCAGTACGTCGACTAGCGGGAGTAATGAGCAGTTCTTC. It encodes CAISTSTSGSNEQFF.

This rearrangement joins TRBV19 to TRBJ2-1; 8 nucleotides line up with TRBD1. Unmatched junction bases numbered 9, after V lost 3 bases and J lost 5 bases. The CDR3 length is 16 residues. Germline V CDR1 and CDR2: LNHDA, SQIVND (reference sequence). CDR3 protein: CASSISDRGPHNEQFF. CDR3 bases: TGTGCCAGTAGTATTTCCGACAGGGGCCCACACAATGAGCAGTTCTTC.

The sample holds one count of this clone. The rearrangement links TRBV30 to TRBJ2-5; 8 nucleotides match TRBD1. Germline assignment: CDR1 GTSNPN and CDR2 SVGIG (reference sequence). With 3 bases clipped from V and 5 bases from J, the junction kept 11 bases outside the gene matches. This CDR3 has 15 residues. The CDR3 sequence: CAWSLPGQARETQYF. The CDR3 DNA follows: TGTGCCTGGAGCCTACCGGGACAGGCACGCGAGACCCAGTACTTC.

The rearrangement joins TRBV18 to TRBJ1-2; 8 bases are shared with TRBD1. The ends lost 5 bases at V and 8 bases at J; junction bases unmatched: 10. The CDR3 extends over 14 amino acids. Germline V gene data show CDR1 as KGHSH and CDR2 as LQKENI. The CDR3 DNA sequence: TGTGCCAGCTCAGCCGGGACAGGTGATAACGGCTACACCTTC. Protein sequence: CASSAGTGDNGYTF.

This clone was counted a few times. This sequence joins TRBV6-5 and TRBJ1-1; possible D gene TRBD1, 6 bases. V was shortened by 0 bases and J by 4 bases, with 9 bases between the two germline ends. Germline-derived CDR1 and CDR2 are MNHEY and SVGAGI. CDR3 length: 14 residues. CDR3: CASSYSMGATEAFF. The CDR3 DNA reads as TGTGCCAGCAGTTACTCGATGGGGGCCACTGAAGCTTTCTTT.

This chain links TRBV30 with TRBJ2-2; 9 bases match TRBD1. The trim removed 1 base at V and 4 bases at J, leaving 4 bases unmatched. This CDR3 comprises 15 residues. Germline V gene data show CDR1 as GTSNPN and CDR2 as SVGIG (reference sequence). The CDR3 DNA follows: TGTGCCTGGAGTGCGGGACAGGGTGGCACCGGGGAGCTGTTTTTT. This sequence encodes CAWSAGQGGTGELFF.

This sequence joins TRBV7-2 and TRBJ1-5; D remains unclear. The CDR3 spans 12 residues. Germline V gene data show CDR1 as SGHTA and CDR2 as FQGNSA. Trimming cost V 6 bases and J 7 bases, with 10 bases left between them. DNA for the CDR3: TGTGCCAGCAGTCTTCGAGGCCAGCCCCAGCATTTT. It specifies CASSLRGQPQHF.

V usage is TRBV10-3 and J usage is TRBJ1-5; 7 bases line up with TRBD1. Trimming removed 2 bases from V and 4 bases from J; junction bases left unmatched: 8. The V gene's germline CDR1 is ENHRY and CDR2 SYGVKD. This CDR3 spans 16 amino acids. This CDR3 reads CAISEGPGQRNQPQHF. DNA of the CDR3: TGTGCCATCAGTGAGGGACCGGGACAGCGGAATCAGCCCCAGCATTTT.

This rearrangement joins TRBV5-1 to TRBJ2-3; no definite D call. CDR3 size: 14 residues. CDR1 is SGHRS and CDR2 is YFSETQ in the germline V gene. V lost 0 bases to trimming and J lost 6 bases, with 11 bases between them. The CDR3, as DNA: TGCGCCAGCAGCTTGGCCCTTGCGGTCGATACGCAGTATTTT. It yields the protein CASSLALAVDTQYF.

V and J are TRBV5-4 and TRBJ2-5; the D gene is possibly TRBD2 (6 bases). The V end was cut by 1 base, the J end by 5 bases, with 12 bases between. Germline CDR1 is SGHNT and CDR2 is YYREEE (reference sequence). The CDR3 loop spans 14 amino acids. The CDR3 region is CASSLSSGEETQYF. In nucleotides, the CDR3 is TGTGCCAGCAGCTTGAGTTCGGGGGAGGAGACCCAGTACTTC. Full variable domain (remainder filled in from reference TRBV5-4 and TRBJ2-5): ETGVTQSPTHLIKTRGQQVTLRCSSQSGHNTVSWYQQALGQGPQFIFQYYREEENGRGNFPPRFSGLQFPNYSSELNVNALELDDSALYLCASSLSSGEETQYFGPGTRLLVL.

The chain carries TRBV28 and TRBJ2-3; 7 bases map to TRBD2. J was trimmed by 2 bases and V by 1 base; bases with no gene match: 6. Germline V CDR1 and CDR2: MDHEN, SYDVKM. This CDR3 is 16 amino acids long. The CDR3 DNA follows: TGTGCCAGCAGTTTATTGGCTAGCGGTGACACAGATACGCAGTATTTT. This encodes CASSLLASGDTDTQYF.

The chain employs TRBV27 and TRBJ2-1; 9 nucleotides align to TRBD2. Germline CDR1 reads MNHEY; CDR2 reads SMNVEV (reference sequence). Trimming removed 3 bases from V and 0 bases from J; junction bases left unmatched: 3. This CDR3 is built from 16 residues. CDR3 DNA sequence: TGTGCCAGCAGTTTCGTTAGCGGGAGCTCCTACAATGAGCAGTTCTTC. Translated, it gives CASSFVSGSSYNEQFF.

This clone was counted only a few times. The chain is built from TRBV7-2 and TRBJ1-1; 8 nucleotides align to TRBD1. V lost 5 bases and J lost 4; bases outside the gene matches: 3. The CDR3 has 13 amino acids. CDR1 is SGHTA, CDR2 FQGNSA, per germline. The DNA for the CDR3 is TGTGCCAGCAGCCGAACAGGGGGCACTGAAGCTTTCTTT. This translates into CASSRTGGTEAFF.

There are a few counts of this clone. The chain couples TRBV18 to TRBJ1-1; 8 bases fit TRBD1. Germline loops: CDR1 KGHSH, CDR2 LQKENI. The length of the CDR3 is 13 residues. V was pared by 9 bases and J by 1 base, with 4 bases of the junction left unmatched. The CDR3 reads CASTGTGNTEAFF. CDR3 sequence (DNA): TGTGCCAGTACCGGGACAGGGAACACTGAAGCTTTCTTT. Full variable domain (remainder filled in from reference TRBV18 and TRBJ1-1): NAGVMQNPRHLVRRRGQEARLRCSPMKGHSHVYWYRQLPEEGLKFMVYLQKENIIDESGMPKERFSAEFPKEGPSILRIQQVVRGDSAAYFCASTGTGNTEAFFGQGTRLTVV.

The chain combines TRBV2 with TRBJ2-7; TRBD2 aligns across 7 bases. V gave up 7 bases and J gave up 3 bases; unmatched junction bases: 12. Germline-derived CDR1 and CDR2 are SNHLY and FYNNEI. The CDR3 totals 15 residues. DNA for the CDR3: TGTGCCAGCACGGGGGGTAGTGGGATTTTCTACGAGCAGTACTTC. As protein: CASTGGSGIFYEQYF. Filled out from reference TRBV2 and TRBJ2-7, the complete variable domain reads EPEVTQTPSHQVTQMGQEVILRCVPISNHLYFYWYRQILGQKVEFLVSFYNNEISEKSEIFDDQFSVERPDGSNFTLKIRSTKLEDSAMYFCASTGGSGIFYEQYFGPGTRLTVT.

The table lists this clone with a count of one. J is TRBJ1-5 and V is TRBV10-3; D is undetermined. The length of the CDR3 is 14 residues. The germline V and J ends were trimmed by 5 bases and 3 bases, with 11 bases remaining between them. The germline CDR1 and CDR2 sequences are ENHRY and SYGVKD. The CDR3 region is CAISIDGLNQPQHF. Written as DNA, the CDR3 is TGTGCCATCAGTATAGACGGACTCAATCAGCCCCAGCATTTT.

J is TRBJ2-5 and V is TRBV7-2; TRBD2 matches 14 bases. The junction had 7 bases not matched to a gene; V was cut back by 4 bases and J by 9 bases. In germline, CDR1 is SGHTA, CDR2 FQGNSA. CDR3 length: 15 amino acids. The CDR3 DNA is TGTGCCAGCAGCTCCAGACTAGCGGGAGGGGTGGCCCAGTACTTC. Translating gives CASSSRLAGGVAQYF.

This chain uses TRBV14 with TRBJ1-2; D not certain. Trimming removed 1 base from V and 4 bases from J, with 7 bases in between. Germline CDR1 SGHDN, CDR2 FVKESK. The CDR3 consists of 13 residues. The CDR3 reads CASSQGGPYGYTF. The CDR3 DNA follows: TGTGCCAGCAGCCAAGGAGGCCCCTATGGCTACACCTTC.

The chain combines TRBV2 with TRBJ2-3; 9 positions agree with TRBD2. This CDR3 is 14 amino acids long. Trimming cost V 5 bases and J 3 bases; bases outside gene matches: 3. Germline V gives CDR1 SNHLY, CDR2 FYNNEI. CDR3 sequence (DNA): TGTGCCAGCAGTTACGGACTAGCGACAGATACGCAGTATTTT. Protein product: CASSYGLATDTQYF.